These 27 T cell receptor beta chains were sequenced from one sample in a study of blood T cell repertoires in COVID-19. The table came from immunoSEQ multiplex PCR; TCRdb's copy has only in-frame clones and leaves some out. The table lists over 95,000 clones, approximately 80% of them singletons. The specimen was peripheral blood. The receptors come from a human donor in a cohort sampled during active COVID-19.

The chain is built from TRBV4-3 and TRBJ1-1; D possibly corresponds to TRBD1 (6 bases). V was pared by 4 bases and J by 1 base, with 16 bases between. The CDR3 sequence is 16 residues long. Germline loops: CDR1 LGHNA, CDR2 YSLEER. CDR3 region: CASSRATGGQNTEAFF. CDR3 DNA sequence: TGCGCCAGCAGCCGCGCGACGGGGGGCCAGAACACTGAAGCTTTCTTT.

The V gene is TRBV4-3, the J gene TRBJ1-2, with 9 bases lining up with TRBD1. The germline V gene encodes CDR1 LGHNA and CDR2 YSLEER. V gave up 0 bases and J gave up 6 bases; unmatched junction bases: 5. The CDR3 is 15 residues long. The CDR3 here is CASSQEIQGAHGYTF. CDR3 coding DNA: TGCGCCAGCAGCCAAGAGATACAGGGGGCGCATGGCTACACCTTC.

The chain recombines TRBV11-2 with TRBJ2-7; 15 positions agree with TRBD2. J was trimmed by 2 bases and V by 4 bases; bases with no gene match: 6. This CDR3 is built from 17 residues. Looked up from germline, CDR1 is SGHAT and CDR2 is FQNNGV. CDR3 nucleotide sequence: TGTGCCAGCAGCTCGGGACTAGCGGGAGGATTTACCTACGAGCAGTACTTC. Translated: CASSSGLAGGFTYEQYF.

The chain joins TRBV5-4 to TRBJ2-1; 11 positions agree with TRBD2. This CDR3 contains 15 residues. V trimming: 3 bases; J trimming: 7 bases; junction bases outside the gene matches: 6. CDR1 and CDR2 (germline): SGHNT, YYREEE (reference sequence). The DNA for the CDR3 is TGTGCCAGCAGCTCCGGGACTAGCGGAAATAATGAGCAGTTCTTC. Translation gives CASSSGTSGNNEQFF.

The chain is built from TRBV2 and TRBJ1-1, with 10 bases fitting TRBD1. Germline V gives CDR1 SNHLY, CDR2 FYNNEI. After removal of 6 bases from V and 3 bases from J, the junction contained 7 bases not matched to a gene. The CDR3 runs 15 residues. CDR3 nucleotides: TGTGCCAGCAGGACCTCCGGGACAGGGGACACTGAAGCTTTCTTT. This codes for CASRTSGTGDTEAFF.

V is TRBV29-1 and J is TRBJ2-6; D perhaps matches TRBD1 (6 bases). V shed 4 bases and J shed 0 bases, with 13 bases lying between them. Germline V CDR1 and CDR2: SQVTM, ANQGSEA. CDR3 length: 16 amino acids. The CDR3 bases are TGCAGCGTTGCCCGGGACACAGACTCTGGGGCCAACGTCCTGACTTTC. Amino acids: CSVARDTDSGANVLTF.

This clone came up once. This chain links TRBV5-1 with TRBJ1-1; D is unclear. The V end was cut by 3 bases, the J end by 8 bases, with 11 bases between. CDR3 size: 12 residues. Germline-derived CDR1 and CDR2 are SGHRS and YFSETQ. The CDR3 region is CASSWGGKEAFF. The CDR3 DNA follows: TGCGCCAGCAGCTGGGGAGGGAAGGAAGCTTTCTTT.

V usage is TRBV5-1 and J usage is TRBJ1-6; 7 bases are a match to TRBD1. Per germline, CDR1 SGHRS and CDR2 YFSETQ. There are 17 residues in the CDR3. Trimming took 1 base from V and 5 from J; bases not matched to a gene: 9. The CDR3 loop reads CASSLWPRDSDNSPLHF. In nucleotides, the CDR3 is TGCGCCAGCAGCTTGTGGCCCCGGGACAGCGATAATTCACCCCTCCACTTT.

The V gene is TRBV29-1, the J gene TRBJ2-2; a weak D match, TRBD2 (7 bases). Trimming took 4 bases from V and 2 from J, leaving 17 bases between them. The length of the CDR3 is 16 residues. Germline V CDR1 and CDR2: SQVTM, ANQGSEA. The CDR3 spells CSVVPYGGLNTGELFF. For the CDR3, the DNA is TGCAGCGTTGTTCCCTACGGGGGGCTTAACACCGGGGAGCTGTTTTTT.

The chain couples TRBV28 to TRBJ2-7, with TRBD1 matching 7 bases. CDR3 size: 16 residues. The V and J ends lost 7 bases and 2 bases, in that order; junction bases with no gene match: 14. From germline, CDR1 is MDHEN and CDR2 SYDVKM. The CDR3 region is CASNPEQGPTPYEQYF. The CDR3 region has the DNA TGTGCCAGCAACCCGGAACAGGGGCCGACACCCTACGAGCAGTACTTC.

The genes are TRBV6-6 and TRBJ1-1; D not certain. V lost 2 bases, J lost 3 bases, and 4 bases lay in between. The CDR3 contains 12 residues. CDR1 MNHNY and CDR2 SVGAGI come from the germline V gene (reference sequence). The CDR3 sequence: CASSYADTEAFF. Here the CDR3 DNA reads TGTGCCAGCAGTTACGCGGACACTGAAGCTTTCTTT.

The V and J genes are TRBV5-1 and TRBJ2-7; 9 bases align to TRBD1. V lost 4 bases and J lost 2; bases outside the gene matches: 7. CDR3 length: 15 amino acids. Germline V gene data show CDR1 as SGHRS and CDR2 as YFSETQ. The CDR3 loop reads CASSGGTGRPYEQYF. The CDR3 DNA follows: TGCGCCAGCAGCGGGGGGACAGGGAGGCCCTACGAGCAGTACTTC.

This chain uses TRBV7-9 with TRBJ2-2; D is unclear. The CDR3 sequence is 15 residues long. V was shortened by 3 bases and J by 6 bases, with 14 bases between the two germline ends. Germline V gene lookup returns CDR1 SEHNR and CDR2 FQNEAQ (reference sequence). The CDR3 loop is CASSFRIGASGELFF. In nucleotides, the CDR3 is TGTGCCAGCAGCTTCCGTATTGGAGCGTCCGGGGAGCTGTTTTTT.

This clone showed up just a few times. The rearrangement uses TRBV30 and TRBJ2-7; D is ambiguous. The V end lost 1 base, the J end lost 0 bases, and 16 bases lay between the germline ends. The CDR3 totals 16 residues. CDR1 and CDR2 from the germline V gene are GTSNPN and SVGIG (reference sequence). CDR3 region: CAWSAPGSRTSYEQYF. In DNA form, the CDR3 reads TGTGCCTGGAGTGCCCCGGGTAGCCGAACCTCCTACGAGCAGTACTTC.

This clone was detected only once. The rearrangement joins TRBV3-1 (or the pseudogene TRBV3-2) to TRBJ2-7; D gene unclear. The CDR3 extends over 11 amino acids. Germline assignment: CDR1 LGHDT and CDR2 YNNKEL (reference sequence). Trimming took off 2 bases at V and 6 bases at J, with 5 bases between the two ends. CDR3 nucleotides: TGTGCCAGCAGCCAATCATCCGAGCAGTACTTC. Translation gives CASSQSSEQYF.

This clone was recorded only once. The CDR3 protein is CASSYSGGGQPQHF. In DNA form, the CDR3 reads TGTGCCAGCAGTTACTCAGGGGGCGGTCAGCCCCAGCATTTT. The genes are TRBV6-2 or TRBV6-3 and TRBJ1-5; 7 bases align to TRBD1. CDR1 and CDR2 (germline): MNHEY, SVGEGT. V shed 0 bases, J shed 6 bases, and the junction held 2 bases outside the gene matches. CDR3 size: 14 residues.

The V and J genes are TRBV3-1 (or the pseudogene TRBV3-2) and TRBJ2-1, with 7 bases matching TRBD2. V shed 1 base and J 9 bases; nucleotides not matched to a gene: 12. Germline-derived CDR1 and CDR2 are LGHDT and YNNKEL (reference sequence). There are 16 residues in the CDR3. The CDR3 DNA reads as TGTGCCAGCAGCCAAGGGGGACGGACTAGTCGTATTGAGCAGTTCTTC. The encoded protein is CASSQGGRTSRIEQFF.

The chain joins TRBV27 to TRBJ2-2, with 8 bases lining up with TRBD1. The ends lost 5 bases at V and 2 bases at J; junction bases unmatched: 4. Germline V gives CDR1 MNHEY, CDR2 SMNVEV (reference sequence). This CDR3 has 15 amino acids. DNA of the CDR3: TGTGCCAGCAGTCTGGGACAGGTCAACACCGGGGAGCTGTTTTTT. It encodes CASSLGQVNTGELFF.

This clone was observed a few times. This rearrangement joins TRBV6-6 to TRBJ1-3; TRBD1 agrees at 7 bases. The germline V gene encodes CDR1 MNHNY and CDR2 SVGAGI (reference sequence). The CDR3 is made up of 15 amino acids. V trimming: 0 bases; J trimming: 6 bases; junction bases outside the gene matches: 5. The CDR3 region has the DNA TGTGCCAGCAGTTACTCGGGACAGACACCAAACACCATATATTTT. Residues: CASSYSGQTPNTIYF.

The sample holds one count of this clone. The rearrangement links TRBV18 to TRBJ2-1; 9 bases are shared with TRBD1. Germline CDR1 KGHSH, CDR2 LQKENI. The CDR3 has 15 amino acids. V shed 2 bases, J shed 2 bases, and the junction held 1 base outside the gene matches. The DNA of the CDR3 is TGTGCCAGCTCACCAGGGACAGGGCCCTACAATGAGCAGTTCTTC. This codes for CASSPGTGPYNEQFF.

The chain is built from TRBV5-1 and TRBJ1-4, with D tentatively TRBD1 (6 bases). Germline V gene data show CDR1 as SGHRS and CDR2 as YFSETQ. The CDR3 extends over 14 amino acids. Trimming left V 5 bases short and J 7 bases short, with 15 bases between. CDR3 residues: CASSFTGPPEKLFF. The CDR3 coding sequence is TGCGCCAGCAGTTTTACAGGGCCCCCTGAAAAACTGTTTTTT.

The chain employs TRBV28 and TRBJ2-7, with 14 bases identical to TRBD2. Germline V CDR1 and CDR2: MDHEN, SYDVKM. Trimming at V came to 5 bases and at J to 7 bases, leaving 7 bases not matched to a gene. The CDR3 spans 15 residues. CDR3 bases: TGTGCCAGCAGTCTCGGGACTAGCGGGAGTGGAGAGCAGTACTTC. Its protein is CASSLGTSGSGEQYF.

The rearrangement links TRBV3-1 (or the pseudogene TRBV3-2) to TRBJ2-1; 12 bases are shared with TRBD2. The CDR3 has 18 residues. V gave up 5 bases and J gave up 3 bases; unmatched junction bases: 11. The germline V gene encodes CDR1 LGHDT and CDR2 YNNKEL (reference sequence). The CDR3 loop is CASSERRGLAGLYNEQFF. Written as DNA, the CDR3 is TGTGCCAGCAGCGAAAGACGTGGACTAGCGGGGCTCTACAATGAGCAGTTCTTC.

V and J are TRBV5-8 and TRBJ1-1; D is perhaps TRBD1 (6 bases). Germline loops: CDR1 SGHTS, CDR2 YDEGEE. V was clipped by 0 bases and J by 11 bases, with 20 bases between them. This CDR3 contains 15 residues. This CDR3 is CASSLARGGANLAFF. Written as DNA, the CDR3 is TGTGCCAGCAGCTTGGCCCGGGGGGGCGCAAACCTGGCTTTCTTT. Full variable domain (remainder filled in from reference TRBV5-8 and TRBJ1-1): EAGVTQSPTHLIKTRGQQATLRCSPISGHTSVYWYQQALGLGLQFLLWYDEGEERNRGNFPPRFSGRQFPNYSSELNVNALELEDSALYLCASSLARGGANLAFFGQGTRLTVV.

The V call is TRBV6-6, the J call TRBJ1-2; maybe TRBD1 (5 bases). From germline, CDR1 is MNHNY and CDR2 SVGAGI (reference sequence). V was cut by 2 bases and J by 1 base, with 11 bases left in between. The length of the CDR3 is 15 residues. The CDR3 DNA reads as TGTGCCAGCAGTTACGGGCAGGGCCATAACTATGGCTACACCTTC. It yields the protein CASSYGQGHNYGYTF.

The J gene is TRBJ1-1, the V gene TRBV30; a weak D match, TRBD1 (6 bases). V lost 0 bases, J lost 0 bases, and 14 bases lay in between. The germline gives CDR1 GTSNPN, CDR2 SVGIG (reference sequence). The CDR3 has 16 amino acids. The CDR3 DNA is TGTGCCTGGAGTGTAACAGGGACGCCGGTGAACACTGAAGCTTTCTTT. Encoded protein: CAWSVTGTPVNTEAFF.

This chain links TRBV6-2 or TRBV6-3 with TRBJ2-2, with TRBD1 as a possible D gene (5 bases). The germline V gene encodes CDR1 MNHEY and CDR2 SVGEGT. This CDR3 has 15 residues. Trimming pared 2 bases from V and 2 bases from J, leaving 9 bases between. CDR3 in amino acids: CASSYGRVNTGELFF. In nucleotides, the CDR3 is TGTGCCAGCAGTTACGGCAGGGTAAACACCGGGGAGCTGTTTTTT.